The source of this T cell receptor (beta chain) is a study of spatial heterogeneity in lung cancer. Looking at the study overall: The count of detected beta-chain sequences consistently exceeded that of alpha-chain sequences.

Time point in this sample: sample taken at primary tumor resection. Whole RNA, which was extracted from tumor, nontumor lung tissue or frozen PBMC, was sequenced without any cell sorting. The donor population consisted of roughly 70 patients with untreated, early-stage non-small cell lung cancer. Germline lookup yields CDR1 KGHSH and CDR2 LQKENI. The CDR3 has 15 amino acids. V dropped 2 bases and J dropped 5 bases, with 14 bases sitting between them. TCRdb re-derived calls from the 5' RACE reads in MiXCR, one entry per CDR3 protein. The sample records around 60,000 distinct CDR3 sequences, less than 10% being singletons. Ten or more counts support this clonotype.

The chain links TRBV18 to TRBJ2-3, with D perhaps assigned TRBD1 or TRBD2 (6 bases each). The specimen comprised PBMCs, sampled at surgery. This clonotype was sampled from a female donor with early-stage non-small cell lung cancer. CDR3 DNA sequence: TGTGCCAGCTCACCAGGGACACAGGGAGGAGATACGCAGTATTTT. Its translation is CASSPGTQGGDTQYF.